The next 6 T cell receptor beta chains were all read from a single sample in a study of CD4 and CD8 cells across lung adenocarcinoma regions. TCRdb reprocessed the PCR reads with MiXCR, giving one entry per CDR3 protein. The sample contains tens of thousands of distinct CDR3 sequences, approximately 50% of which appear only once. Material: CD8+ T cells from the center of a lung tumor. The receptors derive from a female donor with lung adenocarcinoma. The CD4 and CD8 labels of this study may be unreliable.

In the case of this clonotype: A much larger clonotype is one base distant, so this may be a read error. V usage is TRBV6-5 and J usage is TRBJ2-5; 10 nucleotides line up with TRBD1. Near its end, the DNA agrees better with TRBJ2-7, so the J call may be wrong. This CDR3 is 15 amino acids long. Looked up from germline, CDR1 is MNHEY and CDR2 is SVGAGI. For the CDR3, the DNA is TGTGCCAGCAGTTACCGGGGGACAGGGGACTACGAGCAGTACTTC. Translation gives CASSYRGTGDYEQYF.

The chain couples TRBV14 to TRBJ2-1, with a possible D match to TRBD1 (5 bases). The V gene's germline CDR1 is SGHDN and CDR2 FVKESK. V lost 2 bases and J 6 bases, leaving 11 bases between the germline ends. The CDR3 runs to 14 residues. As DNA, the CDR3 is TGTGCCAGCAGCCAACAAAGGGGATTCAATGAGCAGTTCTTC. This encodes CASSQQRGFNEQFF.

This clonotype was picked up a small number of times. CDR3 sequence reads: CASSYDTGAQYF. The CDR3 coding sequence is TGTGCCAGCAGTTACGACACCGGGGCGCAGTATTTT. The chain recombines TRBV6-5 with TRBJ2-2, with D possibly TRBD2 on 5 matching bases. The last part of the DNA fits TRBJ2-3 better; the J call may be wrong. The CDR3 contains 12 residues. CDR1 and CDR2 from the germline V gene are MNHEY and SVGAGI.

This clonotype was counted at least ten times. This chain uses TRBV11-2 with TRBJ2-1; no clear D. Trimming cost V 0 bases and J 6 bases, with 9 bases left between them. This CDR3 comprises 14 residues. Germline V gives CDR1 SGHAT, CDR2 FQNNGV. Written as DNA, the CDR3 is TGTGCCAGCAGCTTAGAAAACTGGGGCAATGAGCAGTTCTTC. It is translated as CASSLENWGNEQFF. Combining the CDR3 with reference TRBV11-2 and TRBJ2-1 gives the whole variable domain EAGVAQSPRYKIIEKRQSVAFWCNPISGHATLYWYQQILGQGPKLLIQFQNNGVVDDSQLPKDRFSAERLKGVDSTLKIQPAKLEDSAVYLCASSLENWGNEQFFGPGTRLTVL.

V gene TRBV6-1 combines with J gene TRBJ2-3; D may be TRBD2 (7 bases). The V end was cut by 6 bases, the J end by 2 bases, with 18 bases between. CDR3 length equals 16 residues. Germline CDR1 and CDR2: MNHNS and SASEGT. The CDR3 nucleotides are TGTGCCAGCAGCCAGTTATGGGGGGGCAACACAGATACGCAGTATTTT. It translates to CASSQLWGGNTDTQYF.

Comment on this clonotype: The germline gene is not matched at one end of the junction; a read error may be the cause. The chain employs TRBV27 and TRBJ1-1; D call uncertain. CDR1 and CDR2 (germline): MNHEY, SMNVEV (reference sequence). The CDR3 length is 13 residues. Here the CDR3 DNA reads TGTGCCAGCAACGGGCGGGGTGGCACTGAAGCTATCTTC. It yields the protein CASNGRGGTEAIF.